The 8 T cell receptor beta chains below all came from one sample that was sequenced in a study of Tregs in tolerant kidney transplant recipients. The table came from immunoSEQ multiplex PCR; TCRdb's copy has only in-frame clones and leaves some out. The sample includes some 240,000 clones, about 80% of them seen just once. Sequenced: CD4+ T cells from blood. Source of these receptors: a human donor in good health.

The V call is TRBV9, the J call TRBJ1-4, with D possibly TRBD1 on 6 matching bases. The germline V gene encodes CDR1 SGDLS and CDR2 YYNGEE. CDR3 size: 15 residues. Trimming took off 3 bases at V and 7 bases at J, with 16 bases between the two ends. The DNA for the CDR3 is TGTGCCAGCAGCGATCAGGGGTTCGTAGGTGAAAAACTGTTTTTT. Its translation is CASSDQGFVGEKLFF.

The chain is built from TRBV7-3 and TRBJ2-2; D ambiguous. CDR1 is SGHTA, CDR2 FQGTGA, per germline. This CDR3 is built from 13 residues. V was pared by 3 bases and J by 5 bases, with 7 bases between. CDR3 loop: CASSFERTGELFF. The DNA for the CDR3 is TGTGCCAGCAGCTTCGAGAGGACCGGGGAGCTGTTTTTT. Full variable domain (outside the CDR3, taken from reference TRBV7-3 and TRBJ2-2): GAGVSQTPSNKVTEKGKYVELRCDPISGHTALYWYRQSLGQGPEFLIYFQGTGAADDSGLPNDRFFAVRPEGSVSTLKIQRTERGDSAVYLCASSFERTGELFFGEGSRLTVL.

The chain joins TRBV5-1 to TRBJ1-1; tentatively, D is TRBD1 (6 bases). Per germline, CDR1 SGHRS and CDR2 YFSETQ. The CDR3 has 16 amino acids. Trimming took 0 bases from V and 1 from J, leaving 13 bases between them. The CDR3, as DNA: TGCGCCAGCAGCTTGGCCGCCGGACAGCCGAACACTGAAGCTTTCTTT. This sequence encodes CASSLAAGQPNTEAFF. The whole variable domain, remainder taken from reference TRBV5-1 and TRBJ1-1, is KAGVTQTPRYLIKTRGQQVTLSCSPISGHRSVSWYQQTPGQGLQFLFEYFSETQRNKGNFPGRFSGRQFSNSRSEMNVSTLELGDSALYLCASSLAAGQPNTEAFFGQGTRLTVV.

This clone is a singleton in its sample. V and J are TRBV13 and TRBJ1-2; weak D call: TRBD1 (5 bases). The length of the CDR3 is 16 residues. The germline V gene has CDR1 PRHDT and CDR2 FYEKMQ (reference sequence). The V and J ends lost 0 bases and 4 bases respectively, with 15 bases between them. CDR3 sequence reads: CASSLGRKRGAYGYTF. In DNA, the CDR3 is TGTGCCAGCAGCTTAGGCCGGAAAAGGGGCGCCTATGGCTACACCTTC.

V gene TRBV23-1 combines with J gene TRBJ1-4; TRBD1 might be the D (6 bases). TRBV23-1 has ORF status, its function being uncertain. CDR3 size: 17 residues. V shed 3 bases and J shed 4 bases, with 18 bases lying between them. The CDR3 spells CASSQAGDTWGNEKLFF. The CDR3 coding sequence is TGCGCCAGCAGTCAGGCTGGGGACACGTGGGGTAATGAAAAACTGTTTTTT.

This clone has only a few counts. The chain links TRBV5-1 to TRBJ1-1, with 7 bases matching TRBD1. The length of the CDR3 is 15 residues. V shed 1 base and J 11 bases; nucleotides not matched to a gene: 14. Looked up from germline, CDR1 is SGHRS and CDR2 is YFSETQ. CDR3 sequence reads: CASSLIVAKGAVAFF. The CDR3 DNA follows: TGCGCCAGCAGCTTGATCGTCGCCAAGGGGGCTGTGGCTTTCTTT. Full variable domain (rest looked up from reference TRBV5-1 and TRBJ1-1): KAGVTQTPRYLIKTRGQQVTLSCSPISGHRSVSWYQQTPGQGLQFLFEYFSETQRNKGNFPGRFSGRQFSNSRSEMNVSTLELGDSALYLCASSLIVAKGAVAFFGQGTRLTVV.

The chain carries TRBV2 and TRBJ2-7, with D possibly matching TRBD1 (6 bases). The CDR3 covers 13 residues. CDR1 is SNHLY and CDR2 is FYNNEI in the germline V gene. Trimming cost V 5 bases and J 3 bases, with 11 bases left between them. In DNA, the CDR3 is TGTGCCAGCAGTATTCTAGGGGGCTACGAGCAGTACTTC. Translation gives CASSILGGYEQYF.

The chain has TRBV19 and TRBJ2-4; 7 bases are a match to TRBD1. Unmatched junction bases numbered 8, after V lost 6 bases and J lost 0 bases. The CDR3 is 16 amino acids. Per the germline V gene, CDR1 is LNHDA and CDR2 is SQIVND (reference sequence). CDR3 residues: CASRSRTGLAKNIQYF. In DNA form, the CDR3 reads TGTGCCAGTAGGAGCCGGACAGGCCTAGCCAAAAACATTCAGTACTTC.